This T cell receptor beta chain was identified in a study of T cell changes during pregnancy in multiple sclerosis. V was clipped by 5 bases and J by 8 bases; unmatched bases: 0. Germline V gene data show CDR1 as SEHNR and CDR2 as FQNEAQ (reference sequence). The CDR3 consists of 11 residues. Clones were read by immunoSEQ multiplex PCR, and TCRdb kept only the in-frame ones, dropping some. Of some 94,000 clones in the sample, around 93% were seen once. The V and J genes are TRBV7-9 and TRBJ2-1, with 7 bases lining up with TRBD2. This material consisted of peripheral blood, taken in the first trimester of pregnancy. This TCR was sampled from a female donor in good health, enrolled as a control in a pregnancy study. In DNA, the CDR3 is TGTGCCAGCAGCGGGGGGGATGAGCAGTTCTTC. Protein: CASSGGDEQFF.